These T cell receptor beta chains were read from a single sample in a study of T cell responses to AZD1222 COVID-19 vaccine. Repertoires were generated with immunoSEQ multiplex PCR, while TCRdb's copy carries only in-frame clones and drops some. The sample includes more than 85,000 clones, around 90% of them seen just once. Sequenced here: peripheral blood, sampled on day 0 of AZD1222 vaccination. The receptors shown here come from an adult in good health. Both conserved end residues are part of each CDR3. A D gene is named only where the DNA matches it firmly. Some rows mark clone size as missing; the rest say once, few, many or name a class of expanded clone.

clone_size: -; v_call: TRBV19; j_call: TRBJ1-5; d_call: -; cdr3_nt: TGTGCCAGTAGTATATCAGGAAATAGCAATCAGCCCCAGCATTTT; cdr3_aa: CASSISGNSNQPQHF
clone_size: -; v_call: TRBV10-3; j_call: TRBJ2-7; d_call: -; cdr3_nt: TGTGCCATCAGTGAGTCCCTGCAAGGGCAGGGGGGCGACGAGCAGTACTTC; cdr3_aa: CAISESLQGQGGDEQYF
clone_size: -; v_call: TRBV9; j_call: TRBJ1-2; d_call: TRBD1; cdr3_nt: TGTGCCAGCAGCTCGACAGGGGGCAGGAACTATGGCTACACCTTC; cdr3_aa: CASSSTGGRNYGYTF
clone_size: -; v_call: TRBV9; j_call: TRBJ1-6; d_call: -; cdr3_nt: TGTGCCAGCAGCCAACTGGAATCCCCCGCTTTGAGGGATTCACCCCTCCACTTT; cdr3_aa: CASSQLESPALRDSPLHF
clone_size: once; v_call: TRBV4-3; j_call: TRBJ2-6; d_call: -; cdr3_nt: TGCGCCAGCAGCCAAGTTGGAGGGGTTGGGGCCAACGTCCTGACTTTC; cdr3_aa: CASSQVGGVGANVLTF
clone_size: -; v_call: TRBV28; j_call: TRBJ1-2; d_call: -; cdr3_nt: TGTGCCAGCAGTTTGGACACGAACTATGGCTACACCTTC; cdr3_aa: CASSLDTNYGYTF
clone_size: -; v_call: TRBV27; j_call: TRBJ2-5; d_call: -; cdr3_nt: TGTGCCAGCAGTTTAAGGGGGAGGCAGGTCGAGACCCAGTACTTC; cdr3_aa: CASSLRGRQVETQYF
clone_size: -; v_call: TRBV5-3; j_call: TRBJ2-7; d_call: TRBD2; cdr3_nt: TGTGCCAGAAGCTTGGGTGGCAGCCTGCGGGGGAGCTACGAGCAGTACTTC; cdr3_aa: CARSLGGSLRGSYEQYF
clone_size: -; v_call: TRBV4-3; j_call: TRBJ2-3; d_call: TRBD2; cdr3_nt: TGCGCCAGCAGCCAAGGGGTTCCAGGAGCGGGGGGCACAGATACGCAGTATTTT; cdr3_aa: CASSQGVPGAGGTDTQYF
clone_size: -; v_call: TRBV7-2; j_call: TRBJ1-1; d_call: -; cdr3_nt: TGTGCCAGCAGCTTAACCCCTCTGGGGGAAGCTTTCTTT; cdr3_aa: CASSLTPLGEAFF
clone_size: -; v_call: TRBV28; j_call: TRBJ1-1; d_call: -; cdr3_nt: TGTGCCAGCAGCCGCGACAAGAACACTGAAGCTTTCTTT; cdr3_aa: CASSRDKNTEAFF
clone_size: -; v_call: TRBV28; j_call: TRBJ1-1; d_call: -; cdr3_nt: TGTGCCAGCAGTTTCGGGGGGCAGTCGAACACTGAAGCTTTCTTT; cdr3_aa: CASSFGGQSNTEAFF
clone_size: -; v_call: TRBV5-6; j_call: TRBJ2-5; d_call: TRBD2; cdr3_nt: TGTGCCAGCAGCTTACCGGGACTAGTGAGGATGGAGACCCAGTACTTC; cdr3_aa: CASSLPGLVRMETQYF
clone_size: -; v_call: TRBV10-3; j_call: TRBJ1-1; d_call: TRBD1; cdr3_nt: TGTGCCATCACTGATCATGGCACAGGGGTAACTGAAGCTTTCTTT; cdr3_aa: CAITDHGTGVTEAFF
clone_size: few; v_call: TRBV7-9; j_call: TRBJ2-3; d_call: TRBD1; cdr3_nt: TGTGCCAGCAGCCAGACAGGGGGGCTGATGGATACGCAGTATTTT; cdr3_aa: CASSQTGGLMDTQYF
clone_size: -; v_call: TRBV9; j_call: TRBJ2-5; d_call: TRBD2; cdr3_nt: TGTGCCAGCAGCGTAGGACTAGCGGGAGGTGAGACCCAGTACTTC; cdr3_aa: CASSVGLAGGETQYF
clone_size: -; v_call: TRBV7-9; j_call: TRBJ2-1; d_call: -; cdr3_nt: TGTGCCAGCAGCTTAGGGGCGGGGGCTCCCTACAATGAGCAGTTCTTC; cdr3_aa: CASSLGAGAPYNEQFF
clone_size: -; v_call: TRBV18; j_call: TRBJ2-7; d_call: TRBD1; cdr3_nt: TGTGCCAGCTCACCTACTATAGGGACAGGGGCCTACGAGCAGTACTTC; cdr3_aa: CASSPTIGTGAYEQYF
clone_size: -; v_call: TRBV7-6; j_call: TRBJ1-5; d_call: -; cdr3_nt: TGTGCCAGCAGCTTAGCCCCCGGCCCGGGTAGCAATCAGCCCCAGCATTTT; cdr3_aa: CASSLAPGPGSNQPQHF
clone_size: -; v_call: TRBV27; j_call: TRBJ2-7; d_call: -; cdr3_nt: TGTGCCAGCAGTCCTGCATCCTCCGGGGGCGAGCAGTACTTC; cdr3_aa: CASSPASSGGEQYF
clone_size: -; v_call: TRBV28; j_call: TRBJ1-4; d_call: -; cdr3_nt: TGTGCCAGCAGTTTAGTGGGGGAAAAACTGTTTTTT; cdr3_aa: CASSLVGEKLFF
clone_size: -; v_call: TRBV5-6; j_call: TRBJ1-6; d_call: -; cdr3_nt: TGTGCCAGCAGTCGGGGGAGTTCACCCCTCCACTTT; cdr3_aa: CASSRGSSPLHF
clone_size: -; v_call: TRBV5-4; j_call: TRBJ2-1; d_call: TRBD2; cdr3_nt: TGTGCCAGCAGGGGGACTAGCGGGATCTCCTACAATGAGCAGTTCTTC; cdr3_aa: CASRGTSGISYNEQFF
clone_size: -; v_call: TRBV19; j_call: TRBJ1-4; d_call: TRBD1; cdr3_nt: TGTGCCAGTAGTATATGGGGACAGGGGACTGAAAAACTGTTTTTT; cdr3_aa: CASSIWGQGTEKLFF
clone_size: -; v_call: TRBV6-9; j_call: TRBJ2-3; d_call: TRBD2; cdr3_nt: TGTGCCAGCAGCGTAGCGGGACAAACAGATACGCAGTATTTT; cdr3_aa: CASSVAGQTDTQYF
clone_size: -; v_call: TRBV10-2; j_call: TRBJ1-4; d_call: TRBD1; cdr3_nt: TGCGCCAGCAGTGAACCTGGGCGGACAGGTGAAAAACTGTTTTTT; cdr3_aa: CASSEPGRTGEKLFF
clone_size: few; v_call: TRBV30; j_call: TRBJ1-5; d_call: -; cdr3_nt: TGTGCCTGGAGCGAGGGGTTGGGTCAGCCCCAGCATTTT; cdr3_aa: CAWSEGLGQPQHF
clone_size: -; v_call: TRBV2; j_call: TRBJ2-4; d_call: -; cdr3_nt: TGTGCCAGCCAGCAGGGGACCTTTGGAAACCCCAAAAACATTCAGTACTTC; cdr3_aa: CASQQGTFGNPKNIQYF
clone_size: -; v_call: TRBV4-1; j_call: TRBJ2-7; d_call: TRBD2; cdr3_nt: TGCGCCAGCAGCCGCGGACTAGCGGGGCTACGCTCCTACGAGCAGTACTTC; cdr3_aa: CASSRGLAGLRSYEQYF
clone_size: -; v_call: TRBV2; j_call: TRBJ1-2; d_call: -; cdr3_nt: TGTGCCAGCAGTGATAGGCAACCCCCCTATGGCTACACCTTC; cdr3_aa: CASSDRQPPYGYTF
clone_size: -; v_call: TRBV27; j_call: TRBJ2-5; d_call: TRBD2; cdr3_nt: TGTGCCAGCAGCTCAGGGACTAGCACCCAAGAGACCCAGTACTTC; cdr3_aa: CASSSGTSTQETQYF
clone_size: -; v_call: TRBV7-2; j_call: TRBJ2-7; d_call: -; cdr3_nt: TGTGCCAGCAGCAAAGGGACATCGTCCTACGAGCAGTACTTC; cdr3_aa: CASSKGTSSYEQYF
clone_size: -; v_call: TRBV19; j_call: TRBJ1-3; d_call: -; cdr3_nt: TGTGCCAGTAAGGTGGCAGGCGCCTCTGGAAACACCATATATTTT; cdr3_aa: CASKVAGASGNTIYF
clone_size: -; v_call: TRBV4-1; j_call: TRBJ2-5; d_call: -; cdr3_nt: TGCGCCAGCAGCCAAGCCAGGGACGCCCAAGAGACCCAGTACTTC; cdr3_aa: CASSQARDAQETQYF
clone_size: -; v_call: TRBV11-2; j_call: TRBJ2-6; d_call: -; cdr3_nt: TGTGCCAGCAGCTTACTCTCCCCTGGGGCCAACGTCCTGACTTTC; cdr3_aa: CASSLLSPGANVLTF
clone_size: -; v_call: TRBV7-8; j_call: TRBJ2-1; d_call: -; cdr3_nt: TGTGCCAGCAGCTTAAGAGTCTACAATGAGCAGTTCTTC; cdr3_aa: CASSLRVYNEQFF
clone_size: -; v_call: TRBV4-1; j_call: TRBJ2-1; d_call: TRBD2; cdr3_nt: TGCGCCAGCAGCCTAATAGCGGGGGTCCTCTTTCGGCAGTTCTTC; cdr3_aa: CASSLIAGVLFRQFF
clone_size: -; v_call: TRBV7-2; j_call: TRBJ1-2; d_call: -; cdr3_nt: TGTGCCAGCAGCCCTAACCCCTATGGCTACACCTTC; cdr3_aa: CASSPNPYGYTF